The clone carrying this T cell receptor (beta chain) occurred many times. This sample stems from a study of CD8+CD57+ T cells in acquired aplastic anemia. V lost 10 bases to trimming and J lost 6 bases, with 16 bases between them. CDR1 MNHNS and CDR2 SASEGT come from the germline V gene. The CDR3 loop spans 13 amino acids. Using genomic DNA as the template, TCR beta VDJ and CDR3 profiling was carried out. MiXCR, run by TCRdb on the reads, gives a single entry per CDR3 protein. The repertoire holds 300,000 or so distinct CDR3 sequences, with roughly 50% as singletons. The V call is TRBV6-1, the J call TRBJ1-5; D call uncertain. Sample: sorted CD4+, CD8+, or CD8+CD57+ T cells (not recorded which) from PBMCs. The receptor's source is a human donor with severe aplastic anemia or a healthy control (not recorded which). The CDR3: CAILKGEGQPQHF. In DNA, the CDR3 is TGTGCCATACTAAAGGGTGAAGGTCAGCCCCAGCATTTT.